This T cell receptor (beta chain) was captured by sequencing in a study of identical twins. Many counts were recorded for this clonotype. TCRdb itself ran the 5' RACE reads through MiXCR, one entry per CDR3 protein. This table has approximately 300,000 distinct CDR3 sequences, roughly 9.8% appearing once. The V and J ends lost 3 bases and 4 bases respectively, with 7 bases between them. CDR1 is LGHNA and CDR2 is YNFKEQ in the germline V gene. The CDR3 contains 12 residues. The sample was also reused in another study, on yellow fever vaccine responses in identical twins.

The sequenced sample was CD8+ T cells sorted from blood. The chain carries TRBV4-2 and TRBJ2-7; D gene ambiguous. The origin of this receptor is a woman aged 18-29 years in good health. CDR3 residues: CASSQTGYEQYF. The CDR3, as DNA: TGTGCCAGCAGCCAGACCGGTTACGAGCAGTACTTC.